This T cell receptor (beta chain) comes out of a study of T cells in women clearing cervical HPV infection. Study-wide context: Blood came at first lesion visit for cases, post-clearance for controls. Study-wide results and caveats: A classifier using richness and V gene abundances reached an AUC of around 0.78.

Sequencing used immunoSEQ multiplex PCR; TCRdb keeps in-frame clones, though not all of them. This listing includes 30,000 to 35,000 clones. From germline, CDR1 is DFQATT and CDR2 SNEGSKA (reference sequence). The CDR3 totals 15 residues. V lost 1 base to trimming and J lost 2 bases, with 14 bases between them. Comments on this clone: The antigen is undetermined. The sequence runs out 3 residues before the end of the CDR3; the remainder is reconstructed from the germline J gene.

V gene TRBV20-1 combines with J gene TRBJ2-5; a possible D gene is TRBD2 (6 bases). This clonotype originated in a woman between 18 and 70 years old with a cervical HPV16 infection that either progressed to CIN3+ or cleared (not recorded which). Input material: blood buffy coat. The CDR3 region is CSARALLGLQETQYF. The sequenced part of the CDR3 DNA is TGCAGTGCTAGAGCCCTCCTTGGACTACAAGAGACC.